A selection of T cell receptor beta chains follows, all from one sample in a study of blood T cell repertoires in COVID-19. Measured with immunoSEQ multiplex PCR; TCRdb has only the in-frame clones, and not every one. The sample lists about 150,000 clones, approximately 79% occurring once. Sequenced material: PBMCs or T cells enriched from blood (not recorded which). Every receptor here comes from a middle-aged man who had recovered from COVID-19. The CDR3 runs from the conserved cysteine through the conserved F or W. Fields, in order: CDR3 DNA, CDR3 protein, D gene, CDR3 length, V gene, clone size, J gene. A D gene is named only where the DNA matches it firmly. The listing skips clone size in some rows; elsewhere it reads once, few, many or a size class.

CDR3 DNA: TGTGCCACCTCAGGGGTTGGTCAGCCCCAGCATTTT
CDR3 protein: CATSGVGQPQHF
D gene: .
CDR3 length: 12
V gene: TRBV10-3
clone size: .
J gene: TRBJ1-5

CDR3 DNA: TGTGCCAGCAGCTTAGTAGCGGGATTCAATTCACCCCTCCACTTT
CDR3 protein: CASSLVAGFNSPLHF
D gene: .
CDR3 length: 15
V gene: TRBV7-2
clone size: .
J gene: TRBJ1-6

CDR3 DNA: TGTGCCAGCACTTTACACGGAGGCAATCAGCCCCAGCATTTT
CDR3 protein: CASTLHGGNQPQHF
D gene: .
CDR3 length: 14
V gene: TRBV6-5
clone size: .
J gene: TRBJ1-5

CDR3 DNA: TGTGCCAGCAGTGCGGGGGGGTACGCCGCTGAAGCTTTCTTT
CDR3 protein: CASSAGGYAAEAFF
D gene: .
CDR3 length: 14
V gene: TRBV2
clone size: .
J gene: TRBJ1-1

CDR3 DNA: TGTGCCAGCAGCCTACAGGCCAGCGAGGCAGTCTATGGCTACACCTTC
CDR3 protein: CASSLQASEAVYGYTF
D gene: .
CDR3 length: 16
V gene: TRBV7-9
clone size: few
J gene: TRBJ1-2

CDR3 DNA: TGTGCCTGGAGTCCGAGACAGGGGCACCTGGATCAGCCCCAGCATTTT
CDR3 protein: CAWSPRQGHLDQPQHF
D gene: TRBD1
CDR3 length: 16
V gene: TRBV30
clone size: few
J gene: TRBJ1-5

CDR3 DNA: TGTGCCAGCAGCCCCGGGGGTAAACGAGGGGAGCAGTACTTC
CDR3 protein: CASSPGGKRGEQYF
D gene: .
CDR3 length: 14
V gene: TRBV7-2
clone size: .
J gene: TRBJ2-7

CDR3 DNA: TGTGCCAGCAGTCACGGCGGGGGCTCCTACAATGAGCAGTTCTTC
CDR3 protein: CASSHGGGSYNEQFF
D gene: TRBD2
CDR3 length: 15
V gene: TRBV27
clone size: once
J gene: TRBJ2-1

CDR3 DNA: TGTGCCAGCAGCGTACAAGGGGCGGGGGGTCAAGAGACCCAGTACTTC
CDR3 protein: CASSVQGAGGQETQYF
D gene: TRBD2
CDR3 length: 16
V gene: TRBV9
clone size: .
J gene: TRBJ2-5

CDR3 DNA: TGTGCCAGCAGTACTAGCGGGGACACCGGGGAGCTGTTTTTT
CDR3 protein: CASSTSGDTGELFF
D gene: TRBD2
CDR3 length: 14
V gene: TRBV2
clone size: .
J gene: TRBJ2-2

CDR3 DNA: TGCGCCAGCAACAGATGCTACTTGGCCCAGTACTTC
CDR3 protein: CASNRCYLAQYF
D gene: .
CDR3 length: 12
V gene: TRBV10-1
clone size: .
J gene: TRBJ2-5

CDR3 DNA: TGTGCCTGGAGTCACCAAAAACAGGGGGACTATGAAAAACTGTTTTTT
CDR3 protein: CAWSHQKQGDYEKLFF
D gene: TRBD1
CDR3 length: 16
V gene: TRBV30
clone size: .
J gene: TRBJ1-4

CDR3 DNA: TGTGCCTGGCGAGGGAGCCCTAATTCACCCCTCCACTTT
CDR3 protein: CAWRGSPNSPLHF
D gene: .
CDR3 length: 13
V gene: TRBV30
clone size: .
J gene: TRBJ1-6

CDR3 DNA: TGCGCCAGCAGCCAAGATATCGGGAGTTCTCAGTATTTT
CDR3 protein: CASSQDIGSSQYF
D gene: .
CDR3 length: 13
V gene: TRBV4-3
clone size: .
J gene: TRBJ2-3

CDR3 DNA: TGTGCCAGCAGTGAAAGAGAGACAGGTGTCTATGGCTACACCTTC
CDR3 protein: CASSERETGVYGYTF
D gene: .
CDR3 length: 15
V gene: TRBV2
clone size: .
J gene: TRBJ1-2

CDR3 DNA: TGTGCCAGCAGCCCCAGCCGGGGGACCAACACCGGGGAGCTGTTTTTT
CDR3 protein: CASSPSRGTNTGELFF
D gene: .
CDR3 length: 16
V gene: TRBV7-3
clone size: .
J gene: TRBJ2-2

CDR3 DNA: TGTGCCAGCAGCCAAAGAGGGACTAGCGGCGCATTGGCCAAAAACATTCAGTACTTC
CDR3 protein: CASSQRGTSGALAKNIQYF
D gene: TRBD2
CDR3 length: 19
V gene: TRBV3-1/TRBV3-2
clone size: .
J gene: TRBJ2-4

CDR3 DNA: TGTGCCATCGGGCAGGGCTATAATTCACCCCTCCACTTT
CDR3 protein: CAIGQGYNSPLHF
D gene: .
CDR3 length: 13
V gene: TRBV10-3
clone size: .
J gene: TRBJ1-6

CDR3 DNA: TGCGCCAGCAGCACAGACACCGACTCACCCCTCCACTTT
CDR3 protein: CASSTDTDSPLHF
D gene: .
CDR3 length: 13
V gene: TRBV5-1
clone size: .
J gene: TRBJ1-6

CDR3 DNA: TGTGCCAGCAGTGAAACCTACGGAAACATTCAGTACTTC
CDR3 protein: CASSETYGNIQYF
D gene: .
CDR3 length: 13
V gene: TRBV6-1
clone size: many
J gene: TRBJ2-4

CDR3 DNA: TGTGCCAGCTCACCCGGGTTCGATTTGCAGTATTTT
CDR3 protein: CASSPGFDLQYF
D gene: .
CDR3 length: 12
V gene: TRBV18
clone size: .
J gene: TRBJ2-3

CDR3 DNA: TGTGCCAGCAGCTACCGAGAGGGGACAAGAGCTTTCTTT
CDR3 protein: CASSYREGTRAFF
D gene: .
CDR3 length: 13
V gene: TRBV5-8
clone size: .
J gene: TRBJ1-1

CDR3 DNA: TGTGCCAGCAGCAAAGGGGGCCACACTGAAGCTTTCTTT
CDR3 protein: CASSKGGHTEAFF
D gene: TRBD1
CDR3 length: 13
V gene: TRBV5-4
clone size: few
J gene: TRBJ1-1

CDR3 DNA: TGCGCCAGCAGCCAAGACGCCGTGCAGGGGTTATTTCAGCCCCAGCATTTT
CDR3 protein: CASSQDAVQGLFQPQHF
D gene: .
CDR3 length: 17
V gene: TRBV4-1
clone size: .
J gene: TRBJ1-5

CDR3 DNA: TGTGCCAGCAGCCTCATAAGCGGGGTTCAAGAGACCCAGTACTTC
CDR3 protein: CASSLISGVQETQYF
D gene: TRBD2
CDR3 length: 15
V gene: TRBV14
clone size: .
J gene: TRBJ2-5

CDR3 DNA: TGTGCCAGCTCACCAACGCTAGCGGTGCAGTATTTT
CDR3 protein: CASSPTLAVQYF
D gene: TRBD2
CDR3 length: 12
V gene: TRBV18
clone size: .
J gene: TRBJ2-3

CDR3 DNA: TGTGCCAGCAGCTTGGGGCTAGCGGGGGGCAATGAGCAGTTCTTC
CDR3 protein: CASSLGLAGGNEQFF
D gene: TRBD2
CDR3 length: 15
V gene: TRBV5-8
clone size: .
J gene: TRBJ2-1

CDR3 DNA: TGTGCCAGCAGCCAAGGGGGAACAGGGGGGCGCGGCTACACCTTC
CDR3 protein: CASSQGGTGGRGYTF
D gene: TRBD1
CDR3 length: 15
V gene: TRBV3-1/TRBV3-2
clone size: .
J gene: TRBJ1-2

CDR3 DNA: TGCGCCAGCAGCCAAGATTATATGGGGGGTCAGCCCCAGCATTTT
CDR3 protein: CASSQDYMGGQPQHF
D gene: .
CDR3 length: 15
V gene: TRBV4-1
clone size: .
J gene: TRBJ1-5

CDR3 DNA: TGTGCCAGCAGCTCGCAGGCAGCTGTACGGAACACTGAAGCTTTCTTT
CDR3 protein: CASSSQAAVRNTEAFF
D gene: .
CDR3 length: 16
V gene: TRBV5-5
clone size: .
J gene: TRBJ1-1

CDR3 DNA: TGTGCCACCATCTTCCAGGGGGGTTGTGGCTACACCTTC
CDR3 protein: CATIFQGGCGYTF
D gene: TRBD1
CDR3 length: 13
V gene: TRBV24-1
clone size: .
J gene: TRBJ1-2

CDR3 DNA: TGTGCCAGCTCAGGGGACAGACCTGCAACTAATGAAAAACTGTTTTTT
CDR3 protein: CASSGDRPATNEKLFF
D gene: TRBD1
CDR3 length: 16
V gene: TRBV18
clone size: .
J gene: TRBJ1-4

CDR3 DNA: TGTGCCAGCAGCTTAACAGCTAACTATGGCTACACCTTC
CDR3 protein: CASSLTANYGYTF
D gene: .
CDR3 length: 13
V gene: TRBV13
clone size: .
J gene: TRBJ1-2

CDR3 DNA: TGTGCCAGCAGCTTACTTACTAGAGGCGCTGAGCAGTTCTTC
CDR3 protein: CASSLLTRGAEQFF
D gene: .
CDR3 length: 14
V gene: TRBV11-3
clone size: .
J gene: TRBJ2-1

CDR3 DNA: TGTGCCTGTTGGACAGGGGGCACTGAAGCTTTCTTT
CDR3 protein: CACWTGGTEAFF
D gene: TRBD1
CDR3 length: 12
V gene: TRBV30
clone size: .
J gene: TRBJ1-1

CDR3 DNA: TGCGCCAGCAGCCAAGTGGACAGGGAGGGCTATGGCTACACCTTC
CDR3 protein: CASSQVDREGYGYTF
D gene: TRBD1
CDR3 length: 15
V gene: TRBV4-1
clone size: .
J gene: TRBJ1-2

CDR3 DNA: TGTGCCAGCAGCTTAGAGAGGGGGACTGGAAACACCATATATTTT
CDR3 protein: CASSLERGTGNTIYF
D gene: .
CDR3 length: 15
V gene: TRBV11-2
clone size: .
J gene: TRBJ1-3

CDR3 DNA: TGTGCCAGCAAACTAGCGGGGGGTGTGGAGCAGTACTTC
CDR3 protein: CASKLAGGVEQYF
D gene: TRBD2
CDR3 length: 13
V gene: TRBV2
clone size: .
J gene: TRBJ2-7

CDR3 DNA: TGTGCCAGCAGCCGACTAGCGGGGGACTCCTACGAGCAGTACTTC
CDR3 protein: CASSRLAGDSYEQYF
D gene: TRBD2
CDR3 length: 15
V gene: TRBV3-1/TRBV3-2
clone size: .
J gene: TRBJ2-7

CDR3 DNA: TGTGCCAGCAGCATCGGGACAGGGGGCGCCGGGGAGCTGTTTTTT
CDR3 protein: CASSIGTGGAGELFF
D gene: TRBD1
CDR3 length: 15
V gene: TRBV6-5
clone size: few
J gene: TRBJ2-2

CDR3 DNA: TGCGCCAGCAGCTTGGACAGGGTCAGAAATGAAAAACTGTTTTTT
CDR3 protein: CASSLDRVRNEKLFF
D gene: .
CDR3 length: 15
V gene: TRBV5-1
clone size: .
J gene: TRBJ1-4

CDR3 DNA: TGTGCCTGGAGTGTAGACAGCTACTCTGGAAACACCATATATTTT
CDR3 protein: CAWSVDSYSGNTIYF
D gene: .
CDR3 length: 15
V gene: TRBV30
clone size: many
J gene: TRBJ1-3

CDR3 DNA: TGCGCCAGCAGCGGACTAGCGGGCTACAATGAGCAGTTCTTC
CDR3 protein: CASSGLAGYNEQFF
D gene: TRBD2
CDR3 length: 14
V gene: TRBV5-1
clone size: .
J gene: TRBJ2-1

CDR3 DNA: TGTGCCAGCAGCTTGGGGGGCCTAGCGAATAATGAGCAGTTCTTC
CDR3 protein: CASSLGGLANNEQFF
D gene: .
CDR3 length: 15
V gene: TRBV5-4
clone size: few
J gene: TRBJ2-1

CDR3 DNA: TGTGCCAGCAGTGAAGATTATAATGAAAAACTGTTTTTT
CDR3 protein: CASSEDYNEKLFF
D gene: .
CDR3 length: 13
V gene: TRBV2
clone size: .
J gene: TRBJ1-4

CDR3 DNA: TGTGCCAGTAGTATGGGACAGGGCGGGACACCCCTCCACTTT
CDR3 protein: CASSMGQGGTPLHF
D gene: TRBD1
CDR3 length: 14
V gene: TRBV19
clone size: .
J gene: TRBJ1-6

CDR3 DNA: TGTGCCAGCAGCTTAGAGGCAGGGGGAGCTAACTATGGCTACACCTTC
CDR3 protein: CASSLEAGGANYGYTF
D gene: TRBD1
CDR3 length: 16
V gene: TRBV7-6
clone size: once
J gene: TRBJ1-2

CDR3 DNA: TGTGCCAGCAGTTACGGGGGGAGGTATGGCTACACCTTC
CDR3 protein: CASSYGGRYGYTF
D gene: .
CDR3 length: 13
V gene: TRBV6-5
clone size: .
J gene: TRBJ1-2

CDR3 DNA: TGTGCCAGCAGCTTCTCCGGGACAGACCTCCTGAGCTCCTACGAGCAGTACTTC
CDR3 protein: CASSFSGTDLLSSYEQYF
D gene: TRBD1
CDR3 length: 18
V gene: TRBV5-6
clone size: once
J gene: TRBJ2-7